Listed below are T cell receptor beta chains from one sample, sequenced in a study of blood T cell repertoires in COVID-19. Produced via immunoSEQ multiplex PCR; TCRdb's table is partial and in-frame only. Of approximately 100,000 clones listed, over 75% are singletons. Sequencing was performed on peripheral blood. Every receptor here comes from a woman aged 60-75 years with acute or convalescent COVID-19. Each CDR3 is given with its conserved first and last residue. The D gene is left open where the match is weak. Some rows have no size entry. The others give once, few or many, or a class for an expanded clone.

>.|TRBV7-2|.|TRBJ2-1
CASSSQTGLGNEQFF
TGTGCCAGCAGCTCCCAGACAGGCTTAGGCAATGAGCAGTTCTTC
>.|TRBV14|.|TRBJ2-7
CASSHATYEQYF
TGTGCCAGCAGCCACGCTACCTACGAGCAGTACTTC
>TRBD1|TRBV19|.|TRBJ2-5
CASSTKLQGGAARETQYF
TGTGCCAGTAGTACGAAACTACAGGGGGGTGCCGCCAGAGAGACCCAGTACTTC
>.|TRBV5-1|once|TRBJ1-3
CASRQVSGNTIYF
TGCGCCAGCCGACAGGTCTCTGGAAACACCATATATTTT
>TRBD2|TRBV27|.|TRBJ2-5
CASSPSGTLGTQYF
TGTGCCAGCAGTCCTAGCGGGACATTGGGGACCCAGTACTTC
>TRBD1|TRBV28|.|TRBJ1-5
CASSSGQGGQPQHF
TGTGCCAGCAGTTCCGGACAGGGTGGTCAGCCCCAGCATTTT
>.|TRBV28|.|TRBJ1-6
CASSPSTGYNSPLHF
TGTGCCAGCAGTCCCTCGACCGGGTATAATTCACCCCTCCACTTT
>.|TRBV7-2|.|TRBJ1-2
CASSQSGGNYGYTF
TGTGCCAGCAGCCAATCGGGGGGTAACTATGGCTACACCTTC
>TRBD2|TRBV19|.|TRBJ2-3
CASSRLAGVKGTDTQYF
TGTGCCAGTAGTCGGCTAGCGGGAGTGAAGGGCACAGATACGCAGTATTTT
>.|TRBV9|.|TRBJ1-4
CASSVGGSNEKLFF
TGTGCCAGCAGCGTAGGAGGGTCTAATGAAAAACTGTTTTTT
>.|TRBV3-1/TRBV3-2|once|TRBJ2-5
CASSQEGGAETQYF
TGTGCCAGCAGCCAAGAAGGAGGGGCGGAGACCCAGTACTTC
>TRBD1|TRBV14|.|TRBJ2-1
CASSLTGTGKLNEQFF
TGTGCCAGCAGCCTGACCGGGACAGGGAAGTTAAATGAGCAGTTCTTC
>TRBD1|TRBV6-4|.|TRBJ1-2
CASTSSDRGIGYTF
TGTGCCAGCACTTCTTCGGACAGGGGAATCGGCTACACCTTC
>TRBD1|TRBV7-8|.|TRBJ1-1
CASSGRDSLNTEAFF
TGTGCCAGCAGCGGCCGGGACAGTCTGAACACTGAAGCTTTCTTT
>.|TRBV5-1|.|TRBJ1-1
CASSGSVNTEAFF
TGCGCCAGCTCGGGGTCAGTGAACACTGAAGCTTTCTTT
>TRBD1|TRBV7-2|.|TRBJ2-7
CASSLAGTGGTEQYF
TGTGCCAGCAGCTTAGCGGGGACAGGGGGCACCGAGCAGTACTTC
>TRBD2|TRBV7-9|.|TRBJ2-1
CASSFGLADNEQFF
TGTGCCAGCAGCTTCGGACTAGCAGACAATGAGCAGTTCTTC
>.|TRBV4-1|.|TRBJ1-6
CASSQEFSPLTGPYNSPLHF
TGCGCCAGCAGCCAAGAGTTCTCTCCCCTTACAGGGCCCTATAATTCACCCCTCCACTTT
>.|TRBV19|.|TRBJ1-2
CASSPDGDYGYTF
TGTGCCAGTAGTCCGGACGGGGACTATGGCTACACCTTT
>.|TRBV6-5|.|TRBJ1-5
CALGGGYGNQPQHF
TGTGCCCTGGGGGGAGGGTATGGCAATCAGCCCCAGCATTTT
>.|TRBV7-2|once|TRBJ2-7
CASSLDRGPTYEQYF
TGTGCCAGCAGCTTAGACCGGGGTCCCACCTACGAGCAGTACTTC
>.|TRBV15|few|TRBJ2-7
CATSIGQLFYEQYF
TGTGCCACCAGCATAGGACAACTTTTCTACGAGCAGTACTTC
>TRBD1|TRBV30|.|TRBJ1-2
CAWSGPSRQGSSLYGYTF
TGTGCCTGGAGTGGTCCCTCGCGACAGGGATCGTCTCTCTATGGCTACACCTTC
>.|TRBV11-3|.|TRBJ2-5
CASSFHGTGGQETQYF
TGTGCCAGCAGCTTCCACGGGACTGGGGGCCAAGAGACCCAGTACTTC
>TRBD2|TRBV19|.|TRBJ2-1
CASSRLAGTNEQFF
TGTGCCAGTAGTCGGTTAGCGGGGACCAATGAGCAGTTCTTC
>.|TRBV5-6|.|TRBJ2-1
CASSTRRTFNEQFF
TGTGCCAGCAGCACCCGAAGGACTTTCAATGAGCAGTTCTTC
>TRBD2|TRBV11-2|.|TRBJ2-3
CASSLDTGLAGVTDTQYF
TGTGCCAGCAGCTTAGATACCGGACTAGCGGGAGTCACAGATACGCAGTATTTT
>TRBD2|TRBV10-1|.|TRBJ2-3
CASSALAVTDTQYF
TGCGCCAGCAGTGCGCTAGCGGTCACAGATACGCAGTATTTT
>.|TRBV3-1/TRBV3-2|.|TRBJ2-1
CASSQGTGVPNEQFF
TGTGCCAGCAGCCAAGGGACTGGGGTTCCCAATGAGCAGTTCTTC
>.|TRBV28|.|TRBJ2-7
CASSLNPTEQYF
TGTGCCAGCAGTTTAAATCCTACCGAGCAGTACTTC
>TRBD1|TRBV19|.|TRBJ1-5
CASSTGQGAQPQHF
TGTGCCAGTAGTACGGGACAGGGAGCACAGCCCCAGCATTTT
>TRBD2|TRBV18|.|TRBJ2-1
CASSPLGRGYNEQFF
TGTGCCAGCTCACCACTGGGGAGGGGCTACAATGAGCAGTTCTTC
>TRBD1|TRBV5-5|once|TRBJ2-7
CASRKGTAYEQYF
TGTGCCAGCAGAAAGGGGACAGCCTACGAGCAGTACTTC
>TRBD1|TRBV2|few|TRBJ1-2
CASSDGRGLGGYTF
TGTGCCAGCAGTGACGGCAGGGGGTTGGGTGGCTACACCTTC
>.|TRBV7-3|.|TRBJ2-2
CASSLGIVDGELFF
TGTGCCAGCAGCTTAGGCATCGTTGACGGGGAGCTGTTTTTT
>TRBD1|TRBV28|few|TRBJ1-5
CASSTLGQGQNQPQHF
TGTGCCAGCAGTACCCTCGGACAGGGCCAAAATCAGCCCCAGCATTTT
>.|TRBV9|.|TRBJ2-1
CASSQSGAYNEQFF
TGTGCCAGCAGTCAAAGCGGTGCCTACAATGAGCAGTTCTTC
>.|TRBV6-6|.|TRBJ1-5
CASSRTVYQPQHF
TGTGCCAGCAGTCGGACAGTATATCAGCCCCAGCATTTT
>TRBD2|TRBV7-3|.|TRBJ2-1
CASSLGTSGTYNEQFF
TGTGCCAGCAGCCTCGGGACTAGCGGGACGTACAATGAGCAGTTCTTC
>.|TRBV12-2|few|TRBJ1-1
CASRLQPGQTNTEAFF
TGTGCAAGTCGCCTTCAACCGGGACAGACGAACACTGAAGCTTTCTTT
>TRBD2|TRBV19|.|TRBJ2-3
CASSLGLGGFTDTQYF
TGTGCCAGTAGTTTGGGACTAGGAGGTTTTACAGATACGCAGTATTTT
>.|TRBV19|.|TRBJ1-2
CASIPTWALPLANYGYTF
TGTGCCAGTATCCCGACCTGGGCACTTCCACTAGCTAACTATGGCTACACCTTC
>.|TRBV28|.|TRBJ2-1
CASSFSAGPPLYNEQFF
TGTGCCAGCAGTTTTTCGGCGGGCCCCCCCCTCTACAATGAGCAGTTCTTC